This T cell receptor beta chain was identified in a study of T-cell reconstitution after alpha-beta-depleted transplantation in children. Preparing the TCRbeta library involved the use of unique molecular identifiers. Via MiXCR, TCRdb re-called the PCR reads, giving one row per CDR3 protein. The sample contains about 500,000 distinct CDR3 sequences, roughly 33% of which appear only once. Germline-derived CDR1 and CDR2 are DFQATT and SNEGSKA (reference sequence). This CDR3 is 14 amino acids long. Trimming stripped 3 bases from V and 8 bases from J, with 17 bases between. V usage is TRBV20-1 and J usage is TRBJ1-3; unclear D gene. The material sequenced was PBMCs from the stem cell graft donor, taken from the stem cell graft. The TCR sequence derives from a human donor who donated a stem cell graft to a child with aplastic anemia. The CDR3 protein is CSARVGKTMDTIYF. The CDR3, as DNA: TGCAGTGCTAGGGTTGGCAAGACCATGGACACCATATATTTT.